The rows below give T cell receptor beta chains drawn from one sample of a study of blood T cell repertoires in COVID-19. Method: immunoSEQ multiplex PCR; TCRdb's copy keeps in-frame clones and lacks some. Of some 150,000 clones in the sample, roughly four fifths were seen once. Sequenced: peripheral blood. The receptors here all came from a human donor with acute or convalescent COVID-19. The donor label of this sample is uncertain. Both conserved end residues are part of each CDR3. A D gene is named only where the DNA matches it firmly. The listing skips clone size in some rows; elsewhere it reads once, few, many or a size class.

CDR3 DNA	CDR3 protein	V gene	J gene	clone size	D gene
TGTGCCAGCAGTGAAGAGGTTAGCGGGGGGTCAGATACGCAGTATTTT	CASSEEVSGGSDTQYF	TRBV6-1	TRBJ2-3	NA	TRBD2
TGCGCCAGCAGCTTGGCCTGGCGGGACGCGAACATTCAGTACTTC	CASSLAWRDANIQYF	TRBV5-1	TRBJ2-4	NA	NA
TGTGCCACCAGCAGGGGGAGGGCGGGGGGCAAGGGGGACAATGAGCAGTTCTTC	CATSRGRAGGKGDNEQFF	TRBV15	TRBJ2-1	once	TRBD2
TGTGCCGCTTCCGGGACAGTTTATGAAAAACTGTTTTTT	CAASGTVYEKLFF	TRBV19	TRBJ1-4	NA	TRBD1
TGTGCCAGCAGCCCGTCAGGAGGTGGAAACACCATATATTTT	CASSPSGGGNTIYF	TRBV3-1/TRBV3-2	TRBJ1-3	NA	NA
TGCGCCAGCAGCTTGTTCGGGAACACTGAAGCTTTCTTT	CASSLFGNTEAFF	TRBV5-1	TRBJ1-1	NA	NA
TGTGCCAGCAGCCCCCGGACTAGCGGGGGGGCGACAGATACGCAGTATTTT	CASSPRTSGGATDTQYF	TRBV4-2	TRBJ2-3	NA	TRBD2
TGTGCCAGCAGCGATGTCTGGACAGGGAGAGAGACCCAGTACTTC	CASSDVWTGRETQYF	TRBV2	TRBJ2-5	NA	TRBD1
TGTGCCAGCAGTTACTCGGGTCAAACAGGGAACTATGGCTACACCTTC	CASSYSGQTGNYGYTF	TRBV6-5	TRBJ1-2	NA	NA
TGTGCCAGCAGCCTGTCTTCGGGTGAGCTGTTTTTT	CASSLSSGELFF	TRBV9	TRBJ2-2	NA	NA
TGTGCCAGTAGCTCGCCAGGGAGGGGGCAAGAGACCCAGTACTTC	CASSSPGRGQETQYF	TRBV19	TRBJ2-5	few	NA
TGTGCCAGCAGCGTAGGAACAGGGGTGGATGAAAAACTGTTTTTT	CASSVGTGVDEKLFF	TRBV9	TRBJ1-4	NA	TRBD1
TGTGCCAGCAGTTCTGGAGGTACGCAGTATTTT	CASSSGGTQYF	TRBV12-3/TRBV12-4	TRBJ2-3	NA	NA
TGCGCCAGCAGCTTCCTGGGGCTAGCGGGGGATAATGAGCAGTTCTTC	CASSFLGLAGDNEQFF	TRBV4-1	TRBJ2-1	NA	TRBD2
TGTGCCAGCAGCTGGACGGTGGAGGGCTCAGGATCACCCCTCCACTTT	CASSWTVEGSGSPLHF	TRBV7-8	TRBJ1-6	NA	NA
TGTGCCAGCAGCTTAGCACTTGACACAGATACGCAGTATTTT	CASSLALDTDTQYF	TRBV7-7	TRBJ2-3	NA	NA
TGTGCCAGCAGTGGCGACAGGTTCTCCTACGAGCAGTACTTC	CASSGDRFSYEQYF	TRBV2	TRBJ2-7	NA	NA
TGTGCCACCAGCAGAGATCTGAACACACGCAATCAGCCCCAGCATTTT	CATSRDLNTRNQPQHF	TRBV15	TRBJ1-5	NA	NA
TGTGCCAGCAGTAATGACAGGCGGACCACTGAAGCTTTCTTT	CASSNDRRTTEAFF	TRBV11-1	TRBJ1-1	NA	NA
TGTGCCAGCTCACCTCGGGAGGGGCAGGGGCACTATGGCTACACCTTC	CASSPREGQGHYGYTF	TRBV18	TRBJ1-2	NA	NA
TGCGCCAGCAGCCAAGGACGGACAGGGGGTATTGATGAGCAGTTCTTC	CASSQGRTGGIDEQFF	TRBV4-1	TRBJ2-1	NA	TRBD1
TGTGCCAGCAGTTTATCGTTCCCCAGTCTAGGCACCGGGGAGCTGTTTTTT	CASSLSFPSLGTGELFF	TRBV27	TRBJ2-2	NA	NA